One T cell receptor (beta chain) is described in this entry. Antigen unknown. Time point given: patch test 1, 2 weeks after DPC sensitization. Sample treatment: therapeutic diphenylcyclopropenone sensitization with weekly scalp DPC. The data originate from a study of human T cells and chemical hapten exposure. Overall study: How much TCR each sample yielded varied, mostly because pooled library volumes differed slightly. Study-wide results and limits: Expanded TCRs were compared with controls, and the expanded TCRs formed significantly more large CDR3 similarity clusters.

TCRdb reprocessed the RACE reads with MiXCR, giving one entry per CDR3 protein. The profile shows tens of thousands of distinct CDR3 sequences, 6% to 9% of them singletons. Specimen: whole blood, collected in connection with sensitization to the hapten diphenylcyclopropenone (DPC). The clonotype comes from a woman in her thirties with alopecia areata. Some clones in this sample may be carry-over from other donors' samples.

The CDR3 DNA is TGTGCCAGCGGGGGGGCTGCAACTAATGAAAAACTGTTTTTT. This gives the protein CASGGAATNEKLFF. V gene TRBV27 combines with J gene TRBJ1-4, with a tentative D call TRBD1 (6 bases). The CDR3 sequence is 14 residues long. V shed 8 bases and J shed 0 bases, with 10 bases lying between them. Germline V CDR1 and CDR2: MNHEY, SMNVEV (reference sequence).